This T cell receptor beta chain was captured in a study of regulatory T cells in long-lasting Graves disease. Study information: Graves' patients, newly diagnosed, had taken antithyroid drugs under 3 months.

Researchers made TCR beta libraries by using iRepertoire HTBI primers and running Arm-PCR on CDR3 regions. TCRdb re-analysed the multiplex PCR reads in MiXCR, keeping a single row per CDR3 protein. The table includes 580,000 or so distinct CDR3 sequences, 15% to 20% detected once. The time point: newly diagnosed GD, antithyroid drugs for less than 3 months. PBMC-extracted RNA yielded the TCR library. Clinicians diagnosed Graves' disease using American Thyroid Association guidelines. This CDR3 region has 13 residues. The V end lost 0 bases, the J end lost 4 bases, and 6 bases lay between the germline ends. Germline V gene data show CDR1 as MNHEY and CDR2 as SVGEGT. This clonotype was observed a few times. As yet, its antigen is unknown. Findings and caveats of the study: New patients shared 800 to 1,000 public clonotypes, and persistent patients shared more, with over 2,500.

These data also formed part of another study, on T cells in Graves' hyperthyroidism and ophthalmopathy.

The material was peripheral blood mononuclear cells (PBMCs), obtained at new diagnosis, from a patient treated with antithyroid drugs. The chain has TRBV6-2 or TRBV6-3 and TRBJ1-2; no definite D call. The clonotype comes from a man between 18 and 35 years old with Graves disease. In DNA form, the CDR3 reads TGTGCCAGCAGTTACTCGATGTCCTATGGCTACACCTTC. Translated, it gives CASSYSMSYGYTF.